These T cell receptor beta chains were read from a single sample in a study of T cell repertoires in cytomegalovirus infection. TCRdb itself ran the reads through MiXCR, one entry per CDR3 protein. The table records about 830,000 distinct CDR3 sequences, 32% of them present only once. No antigens are known for them. The sequencing used cultured CD8+ T cells from PBMCs, collected from culture after CMV antigen stimulation. The receptors were sampled from a human donor in good health (CMV status not recorded). Some clones in this sample may be carry-over from other donors' samples. CDR3s include the opening cysteine and the closing phenylalanine or tryptophan. The D gene is left open where the match is weak. Clone size is shown for a subset of rows, as once, few, many or a class of expanded clone.

TRBV5-1	TRBD1	TRBJ2-4	few	CASSSYRDRATTAKNIQYF	TGCGCCAGCAGCTCCTACCGGGACAGGGCGACTACAGCCAAAAACATTCAGTACTTC
TRBV7-8	TRBD2	TRBJ2-1	many	CASSLGLAGGYIHEQFF	TGTGCCAGCAGCTTAGGACTAGCGGGGGGCTACATTCATGAGCAGTTCTTC
TRBV12-3/TRBV12-4	.	TRBJ1-2	many	CASSWWLGPRRSYGYTF	TGTGCCAGCAGTTGGTGGCTGGGTCCGCGGAGGAGCTATGGCTACACCTTC
TRBV6-5	.	TRBJ1-3	.	CASSYSRADLLGNTIYF	TGTGCCAGCAGTTACTCGAGGGCTGACCTCCTTGGAAACACCATATATTTT
TRBV12-3/TRBV12-4	.	TRBJ1-2	few	CASSYGRAHNYGYTF	TGTGCCAGCAGTTACGGCAGAGCTCACAACTATGGCTACACCTTC
TRBV27	.	TRBJ1-2	.	CASQSRDGYTF	TGTGCCAGCCAGAGCAGAGATGGCTACACCTTC
TRBV7-6	.	TRBJ1-1	many	CASSLEVGSAEAFF	TGTGCCAGCAGCTTAGAGGTGGGATCGGCTGAAGCTTTCTTT
TRBV6-1	.	TRBJ2-3	.	CASSLLLDSTDTQCF	TGTGCCAGCAGTCTTCTTCTGGACAGCACAGATACGCAGTGTTTT
TRBV6-1	TRBD2	TRBJ2-5	.	CASSEGTSGVQETQYF	TGTGCCAGCAGTGAAGGGACTAGCGGGGTCCAAGAGACCCAGTACTTC
TRBV24-1	.	TRBJ2-7	once	CATSDSTVTYEQYF	TGTGCCACCAGTGATTCGACGGTTACCTACGAGCAGTACTTC
TRBV7-2	.	TRBJ1-2	many	CASSFIGGSNPTGYTF	TGTGCCAGCAGCTTCATTGGGGGCTCCAATCCGACGGGCTACACCTTC
TRBV7-9	TRBD1	TRBJ1-1	.	CASTRWDSGTEAFF	TGTGCCAGCACTCGGTGGGACAGCGGCACTGAAGCTTTCTTT
TRBV28	.	TRBJ1-1	.	CASTITGWDTEAFF	TGTGCCAGCACCATAACGGGTTGGGACACTGAAGCTTTCTTT
TRBV13	.	TRBJ2-5	few	CASSLGKGSVQTQYF	TGTGCCAGCAGCTTAGGGAAGGGCAGCGTCCAGACCCAGTACTTC
TRBV6-6	.	TRBJ2-3	.	CASSNDRTDTQYF	TGTGCCAGCAGTAACGACAGGACAGATACGCAGTATTTT
TRBV28	.	TRBJ2-3	.	CASRSPGHGIHTDTQYF	TGTGCCAGCAGATCTCCGGGACATGGGATCCACACAGATACGCAGTATTTT
TRBV6-1	.	TRBJ2-1	many	CASSEAGRDFSNEQFF	TGTGCCAGCAGTGAAGCTGGCAGGGATTTTAGTAATGAGCAGTTCTTC
TRBV15	.	TRBJ1-1	.	CATSRPGEGPNTEAFF	TGTGCCACCAGCAGACCTGGTGAGGGACCGAACACTGAAGCTTTCTTT
TRBV7-8	.	TRBJ2-7	many	CASSSPGGGNEQYF	TGTGCCAGCAGCTCGCCAGGGGGAGGGAACGAGCAGTACTTC
TRBV19	TRBD1	TRBJ1-5	.	CASSINRDRDQPQHF	TGTGCCAGTAGTATTAATAGGGACAGGGATCAGCCCCAGCATTTT
TRBV20-1	TRBD2	TRBJ2-3	.	CSARDSYQRGRTDTQYF	TGCAGTGCTAGAGATTCTTACCAGCGGGGGCGCACAGATACGCAGTATTTT
TRBV9	.	TRBJ2-3	.	CASSSVPVLDTQYF	TGTGCCAGCAGCTCCGTCCCGGTTCTAGATACGCAGTATTTT
TRBV5-1	.	TRBJ2-7	few	CASSDRPEYEQYF	TGCGCCAGCAGCGATCGGCCTGAATACGAGCAGTACTTC
TRBV7-2	TRBD2	TRBJ2-3	many	CASSLTGGAADTQYF	TGTGCCAGCAGCTTGACGGGGGGGGCCGCAGATACGCAGTATTTT
TRBV6-2/TRBV6-3	TRBD1	TRBJ2-3	few	CASSYLAGTGGSTDTQYF	TGTGCCAGCAGTTACTTGGCCGGGACAGGGGGCTCAACAGATACGCAGTATTTT
TRBV5-1	.	TRBJ1-1	.	CASSPDRTLNAEAFF	TGCGCCAGCAGCCCGGACAGAACCCTGAACGCTGAAGCTTTCTTT
TRBV7-3	TRBD2	TRBJ2-3	.	CASSLGGGAMSASTDTQYF	TGTGCCAGCAGCTTAGGCGGGGGGGCAATGTCGGCTAGCACAGATACGCAGTATTTT
TRBV2	TRBD1	TRBJ1-4	.	CASKGDRVNEKLFF	TGTGCCAGCAAGGGGGACAGGGTGAATGAAAAACTGTTTTTT
TRBV7-3	TRBD1	TRBJ2-2	few	CASSWGQGRRELFF	TGTGCCAGCAGCTGGGGACAGGGCAGGCGGGAGCTGTTTTTT
TRBV19	.	TRBJ2-5	.	CASSIERAWETQYF	TGTGCCAGTAGTATAGAACGGGCGTGGGAGACCCAGTACTTC